This is a list of T cell receptor beta chains from one sample in a study of blood T cell repertoires in COVID-19. Libraries were prepared by immunoSEQ multiplex PCR; TCRdb keeps only in-frame clonotypes and omits some of them. The table lists some 65,000 clones, 70% to 85% of them singletons. Sequenced sample: peripheral blood. Every receptor here comes from a woman in her sixties or seventies with acute or convalescent COVID-19. The CDR3 runs from the conserved cysteine through the conserved F or W. The D gene is left open where the match is weak. Clone size is not always given. Where it is, it says once, few, many or a class for expanded clones.

j_gene: TRBJ1-1; abundance: -; d_gene: -; len: 12; v_gene: TRBV10-2; CDR3aa: CASRVGGTEAFF; CDR3nt: TGCGCCAGCAGGGTGGGAGGCACTGAAGCTTTCTTT
j_gene: TRBJ2-3; abundance: -; d_gene: TRBD2; len: 15; v_gene: TRBV6-1; CDR3aa: CASSEFGGGPDTQYF; CDR3nt: TGTGCCAGCAGTGAATTCGGGGGGGGCCCAGATACGCAGTATTTT
j_gene: TRBJ1-1; abundance: few; d_gene: TRBD1; len: 14; v_gene: TRBV4-1; CDR3aa: CASSQVAGGAEAFF; CDR3nt: TGCGCCAGCAGCCAAGTTGCAGGGGGAGCTGAAGCTTTCTTT
j_gene: TRBJ1-6; abundance: -; d_gene: TRBD1; len: 14; v_gene: TRBV30; CDR3aa: CAGTRTGGHSPLHF; CDR3nt: TGTGCTGGGACCCGGACAGGGGGTCACTCACCCCTCCACTTT
j_gene: TRBJ1-6; abundance: -; d_gene: TRBD1; len: 13; v_gene: TRBV7-9; CDR3aa: CASSLTGDSPLHF; CDR3nt: TGTGCCAGCAGCCTTACAGGGGATTCACCCCTCCACTTT
j_gene: TRBJ1-5; abundance: -; d_gene: TRBD1; len: 19; v_gene: TRBV10-1; CDR3aa: CASTSGQGTFQYSNQPQHF; CDR3nt: TGCGCCAGCACCTCTGGACAGGGAACCTTCCAATATAGCAATCAGCCCCAGCATTTT
j_gene: TRBJ1-2; abundance: -; d_gene: TRBD1; len: 17; v_gene: TRBV4-3; CDR3aa: CASSQDFRGQLNYGYTF; CDR3nt: TGCGCCAGCAGCCAAGATTTTCGGGGACAGCTTAACTATGGCTACACCTTC
j_gene: TRBJ1-4; abundance: once; d_gene: TRBD1; len: 15; v_gene: TRBV30; CDR3aa: CAWSAQQGVFEKLFF; CDR3nt: TGTGCCTGGAGTGCTCAGCAGGGGGTGTTTGAAAAACTGTTTTTT
j_gene: TRBJ2-3; abundance: -; d_gene: -; len: 14; v_gene: TRBV5-1; CDR3aa: CASRLIPGAVAQYF; CDR3nt: TGCGCCAGCCGATTAATTCCTGGGGCGGTCGCGCAGTATTTT
j_gene: TRBJ2-3; abundance: -; d_gene: TRBD2; len: 16; v_gene: TRBV9; CDR3aa: CASSDKSSGGTYTQYF; CDR3nt: TGTGCCAGCAGCGACAAGAGTAGCGGGGGAACTTATACGCAGTATTTT
j_gene: TRBJ2-7; abundance: few; d_gene: -; len: 14; v_gene: TRBV7-9; CDR3aa: CASSLPGQTYEQYF; CDR3nt: TGTGCCAGCAGCTTGCCGGGACAAACCTACGAGCAGTACTTC
j_gene: TRBJ1-2; abundance: -; d_gene: -; len: 14; v_gene: TRBV29-1; CDR3aa: CSCPRGPSNYGYTF; CDR3nt: TGCAGCTGCCCTAGGGGCCCCAGTAACTATGGCTACACCTTC
j_gene: TRBJ2-2; abundance: -; d_gene: TRBD1; len: 14; v_gene: TRBV15; CDR3aa: CATSREDRGRELFF; CDR3nt: TGTGCCACCAGCAGAGAAGACAGGGGGCGGGAGCTGTTTTTT
j_gene: TRBJ1-6; abundance: -; d_gene: -; len: 12; v_gene: TRBV28; CDR3aa: CASKEYDSPLHF; CDR3nt: TGTGCCAGCAAGGAGTATGATTCACCCCTCCACTTT
j_gene: TRBJ2-7; abundance: -; d_gene: TRBD1; len: 15; v_gene: TRBV2; CDR3aa: CASSRAGQGFYEQYF; CDR3nt: TGTGCCAGCAGTCGAGCGGGACAGGGGTTCTACGAGCAGTACTTC
j_gene: TRBJ2-3; abundance: -; d_gene: TRBD2; len: 16; v_gene: TRBV13; CDR3aa: CASSLTQGGGTDTQYF; CDR3nt: TGTGCCAGCAGCTTAACTCAGGGAGGGGGCACAGATACGCAGTATTTT
j_gene: TRBJ2-7; abundance: once; d_gene: -; len: 15; v_gene: TRBV5-5; CDR3aa: CASSLNRGLPYEQYF; CDR3nt: TGTGCCAGCAGCTTAAACAGGGGACTCCCTTACGAGCAGTACTTC
j_gene: TRBJ1-1; abundance: once; d_gene: -; len: 14; v_gene: TRBV6-6; CDR3aa: CASSYSEGFTEAFF; CDR3nt: TGTGCCAGCAGTTACTCGGAGGGTTTCACTGAAGCTTTCTTT
j_gene: TRBJ2-7; abundance: -; d_gene: TRBD2; len: 18; v_gene: TRBV15; CDR3aa: CATSYGTKTLNQTYEQYF; CDR3nt: TGTGCCACCAGCTACGGGACTAAGACATTAAACCAGACCTACGAGCAGTACTTC
j_gene: TRBJ1-1; abundance: -; d_gene: -; len: 13; v_gene: TRBV9; CDR3aa: CASSLRGNTEAFF; CDR3nt: TGTGCCAGCAGCCTAAGGGGGAACACTGAAGCTTTCTTT
j_gene: TRBJ2-4; abundance: -; d_gene: -; len: 14; v_gene: TRBV5-1; CDR3aa: CASSSDSEVGIQYF; CDR3nt: TGCGCCAGCAGCTCGGACAGCGAGGTGGGCATTCAGTACTTC
j_gene: TRBJ2-2; abundance: -; d_gene: -; len: 17; v_gene: TRBV7-2; CDR3aa: CASSLVGGRGNTGELFF; CDR3nt: TGTGCCAGCAGCTTAGTGGGCGGCAGGGGGAACACCGGGGAGCTGTTTTTT
j_gene: TRBJ1-5; abundance: -; d_gene: TRBD1; len: 14; v_gene: TRBV7-2; CDR3aa: CASSSQGALQPQHF; CDR3nt: TGTGCCAGCAGCTCACAGGGGGCTTTACAGCCCCAGCATTTT
j_gene: TRBJ2-3; abundance: -; d_gene: TRBD2; len: 15; v_gene: TRBV9; CDR3aa: CASSETSRRTDTQYF; CDR3nt: TGTGCCAGCAGCGAGACTAGCCGCCGCACAGATACGCAGTATTTT
j_gene: TRBJ1-6; abundance: -; d_gene: TRBD1; len: 17; v_gene: TRBV12-5; CDR3aa: CASGLVLGGQGFSPLHF; CDR3nt: TGTGCTAGTGGTTTGGTACTGGGGGGACAGGGCTTTTCACCCCTCCACTTT
j_gene: TRBJ1-5; abundance: -; d_gene: -; len: 15; v_gene: TRBV4-1; CDR3aa: CASSQATGSNQPQHF; CDR3nt: TGCGCCAGCAGCCAAGCTACAGGTAGCAATCAGCCCCAGCATTTT
j_gene: TRBJ2-1; abundance: few; d_gene: -; len: 13; v_gene: TRBV12-3/TRBV12-4; CDR3aa: CASIPPGGGEQFF; CDR3nt: TGTGCCAGCATCCCGCCGGGGGGCGGTGAGCAGTTCTTC
j_gene: TRBJ2-7; abundance: -; d_gene: -; len: 17; v_gene: TRBV5-5; CDR3aa: CASRQDYRGGGSYEQYF; CDR3nt: TGTGCCAGCAGGCAGGATTACAGGGGGGGTGGCTCCTACGAGCAGTACTTC
j_gene: TRBJ1-5; abundance: -; d_gene: -; len: 14; v_gene: TRBV10-1; CDR3aa: CASSESGSAEPQHF; CDR3nt: TGCGCCAGCAGTGAGTCGGGCTCAGCGGAACCCCAGCATTTT
j_gene: TRBJ1-4; abundance: -; d_gene: -; len: 17; v_gene: TRBV4-1; CDR3aa: CASSQGALGTTNEKLFF; CDR3nt: TGCGCCAGCAGCCAAGGGGCGTTAGGCACGACTAATGAAAAACTGTTTTTT
j_gene: TRBJ2-1; abundance: -; d_gene: TRBD1; len: 15; v_gene: TRBV6-6; CDR3aa: CASSREDRGENEQFF; CDR3nt: TGTGCCAGCAGTCGAGAGGACAGGGGTGAGAATGAGCAGTTCTTC
j_gene: TRBJ2-7; abundance: -; d_gene: TRBD1; len: 15; v_gene: TRBV5-5; CDR3aa: CASSLRGQGSPEQYF; CDR3nt: TGTGCCAGCAGCTTGCGCGGACAGGGGTCGCCCGAGCAGTACTTC
j_gene: TRBJ1-1; abundance: -; d_gene: -; len: 15; v_gene: TRBV5-6; CDR3aa: CASSGTGELNTEAFF; CDR3nt: TGTGCCAGCAGCGGCACAGGAGAATTGAACACTGAAGCTTTCTTT
j_gene: TRBJ1-6; abundance: -; d_gene: -; len: 13; v_gene: TRBV6-5; CDR3aa: CASSVQPNSPLHF; CDR3nt: TGTGCCAGCAGCGTACAGCCTAATTCACCCCTCCACTTT
j_gene: TRBJ1-2; abundance: few; d_gene: -; len: 16; v_gene: TRBV4-3; CDR3aa: CASSQDGRGSSYGYTF; CDR3nt: TGCGCCAGCAGCCAAGACGGGCGGGGCTCCAGCTATGGCTACACCTTC
j_gene: TRBJ2-2; abundance: -; d_gene: TRBD2; len: 16; v_gene: TRBV11-3; CDR3aa: CASGNREGTNTGELFF; CDR3nt: TGTGCCAGCGGAAACCGGGAGGGCACGAACACCGGGGAGCTGTTTTTT
j_gene: TRBJ1-1; abundance: -; d_gene: -; len: 14; v_gene: TRBV2; CDR3aa: CATAGWRANTEAFF; CDR3nt: TGTGCCACCGCTGGGTGGAGGGCGAACACTGAAGCTTTCTTT
j_gene: TRBJ2-7; abundance: -; d_gene: -; len: 14; v_gene: TRBV27; CDR3aa: CASSPNSRGYEQYF; CDR3nt: TGTGCCAGCAGCCCCAACTCCAGGGGTTACGAGCAGTACTTC
j_gene: TRBJ1-2; abundance: -; d_gene: -; len: 16; v_gene: TRBV12-5; CDR3aa: CASGPPHSRYYYGYTF; CDR3nt: TGTGCTAGTGGACCACCCCACAGCCGATACTACTATGGCTACACCTTC
j_gene: TRBJ1-1; abundance: once; d_gene: -; len: 16; v_gene: TRBV11-2; CDR3aa: CASSKRGGGENTEAFF; CDR3nt: TGTGCCAGCAGCAAAAGAGGGGGAGGGGAGAACACTGAAGCTTTCTTT
j_gene: TRBJ1-2; abundance: -; d_gene: -; len: 17; v_gene: TRBV10-2; CDR3aa: CASSELRTAIFNYGYTF; CDR3nt: TGCGCCAGCAGTGAGTTAAGGACAGCGATATTTAACTATGGCTACACCTTC
j_gene: TRBJ2-1; abundance: few; d_gene: TRBD1; len: 12; v_gene: TRBV30; CDR3aa: CAWKGGTNEQFF; CDR3nt: TGTGCCTGGAAAGGGGGCACCAATGAGCAGTTCTTC
j_gene: TRBJ2-2; abundance: -; d_gene: TRBD1; len: 15; v_gene: TRBV6-2/TRBV6-3; CDR3aa: CASSPGTGHTGELFF; CDR3nt: TGTGCCAGCAGTCCCGGGACAGGTCACACCGGGGAGCTGTTTTTT
j_gene: TRBJ2-3; abundance: -; d_gene: -; len: 11; v_gene: TRBV29-1; CDR3aa: CSVEDSQGSYF; CDR3nt: TGCAGCGTTGAAGATAGTCAGGGTTCATATTTT
j_gene: TRBJ2-3; abundance: -; d_gene: TRBD2; len: 15; v_gene: TRBV2; CDR3aa: CASSWTSGSTDTQYF; CDR3nt: TGTGCCAGCAGTTGGACTAGCGGTAGCACAGATACGCAGTATTTT
j_gene: TRBJ1-1; abundance: -; d_gene: -; len: 14; v_gene: TRBV9; CDR3aa: CASSVVGLNTEAFF; CDR3nt: TGTGCCAGCAGCGTAGTTGGCCTGAACACTGAAGCTTTCTTT
j_gene: TRBJ1-6; abundance: -; d_gene: -; len: 15; v_gene: TRBV27; CDR3aa: CASSRLEVWNSPLHF; CDR3nt: TGTGCCAGCAGCCGGTTAGAGGTGTGGAATTCACCCCTCCACTTT
j_gene: TRBJ2-3; abundance: -; d_gene: -; len: 13; v_gene: TRBV7-3; CDR3aa: CASSRGIPDTQYF; CDR3nt: TGTGCCAGCTCTAGGGGGATCCCAGATACGCAGTATTTT
j_gene: TRBJ2-5; abundance: -; d_gene: -; len: 14; v_gene: TRBV12-5; CDR3aa: CASARVDGQETQYF; CDR3nt: TGTGCTAGTGCCCGGGTAGACGGGCAAGAGACCCAGTACTTC
j_gene: TRBJ2-1; abundance: -; d_gene: TRBD2; len: 15; v_gene: TRBV11-3; CDR3aa: CASSPRRGANNEQFF; CDR3nt: TGTGCCAGCAGCCCCCGGCGGGGGGCCAACAATGAGCAGTTCTTC
j_gene: TRBJ1-2; abundance: -; d_gene: -; len: 13; v_gene: TRBV5-5; CDR3aa: CASSGVGAAGYTF; CDR3nt: TGTGCCAGCAGCGGGGTAGGGGCGGCTGGCTACACCTTC
j_gene: TRBJ2-2; abundance: once; d_gene: TRBD1; len: 14; v_gene: TRBV5-1; CDR3aa: CASTDRVDTGELFF; CDR3nt: TGCGCCAGCACCGACAGGGTGGACACCGGGGAGCTGTTTTTT
j_gene: TRBJ1-1; abundance: few; d_gene: -; len: 15; v_gene: TRBV7-8; CDR3aa: CASSPGGWGNTEAFF; CDR3nt: TGTGCCAGCAGCCCCGGGGGATGGGGGAACACTGAAGCTTTCTTT
j_gene: TRBJ2-5; abundance: -; d_gene: -; len: 13; v_gene: TRBV18; CDR3aa: CASSPESWETQYF; CDR3nt: TGTGCCAGCTCACCCGAGAGTTGGGAGACCCAGTACTTC
j_gene: TRBJ1-1; abundance: -; d_gene: -; len: 12; v_gene: TRBV3-1/TRBV3-2; CDR3aa: CASSPLGRWAFF; CDR3nt: TGTGCCAGCAGCCCCTTGGGCAGGTGGGCTTTCTTT
j_gene: TRBJ2-4; abundance: -; d_gene: -; len: 15; v_gene: TRBV9; CDR3aa: CASSVDAGAADIQYF; CDR3nt: TGTGCCAGCAGCGTAGACGCAGGGGCGGCGGACATTCAGTACTTC
j_gene: TRBJ1-5; abundance: -; d_gene: TRBD1; len: 14; v_gene: TRBV7-9; CDR3aa: CASSQTGGNQPQHF; CDR3nt: TGTGCCAGCAGCCAGACAGGGGGCAATCAGCCCCAGCATTTT
j_gene: TRBJ1-5; abundance: -; d_gene: -; len: 18; v_gene: TRBV10-1; CDR3aa: CASNHRPWGGRDNQPQHF; CDR3nt: TGCGCCAGCAACCATAGGCCTTGGGGGGGAAGGGACAATCAGCCCCAGCATTTT
j_gene: TRBJ2-3; abundance: -; d_gene: TRBD2; len: 15; v_gene: TRBV5-1; CDR3aa: CASNRDGGAQDTQYF; CDR3nt: TGCGCCAGCAACAGGGACGGGGGGGCCCAAGATACGCAGTATTTT
j_gene: TRBJ1-6; abundance: -; d_gene: -; len: 17; v_gene: TRBV5-6; CDR3aa: CASSSTTRSSYNSPLHF; CDR3nt: TGTGCCAGCAGTTCCACCACTCGAAGCTCCTATAATTCACCCCTCCACTTT